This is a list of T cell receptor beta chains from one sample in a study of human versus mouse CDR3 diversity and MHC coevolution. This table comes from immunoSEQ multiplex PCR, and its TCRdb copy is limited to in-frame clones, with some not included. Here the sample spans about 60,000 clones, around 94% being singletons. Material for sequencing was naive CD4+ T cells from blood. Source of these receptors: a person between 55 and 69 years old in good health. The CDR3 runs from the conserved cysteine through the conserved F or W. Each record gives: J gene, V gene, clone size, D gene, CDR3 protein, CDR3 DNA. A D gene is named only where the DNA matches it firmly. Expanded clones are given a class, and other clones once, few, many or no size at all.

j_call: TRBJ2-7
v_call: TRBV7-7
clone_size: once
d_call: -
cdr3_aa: CASSVDRSYEQYF
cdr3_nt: TGTGCCAGCAGCGTAGACAGGTCCTACGAGCAGTACTTC

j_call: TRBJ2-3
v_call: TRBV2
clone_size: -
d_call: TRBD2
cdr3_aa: CASHSAGGFTDTQYF
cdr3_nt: TGTGCCAGTCATTCGGCGGGAGGTTTCACAGATACGCAGTATTTT

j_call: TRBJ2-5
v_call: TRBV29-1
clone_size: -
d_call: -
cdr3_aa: CSAGGGEETQYF
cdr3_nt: TGCAGCGCGGGGGGCGGAGAAGAGACCCAGTACTTC

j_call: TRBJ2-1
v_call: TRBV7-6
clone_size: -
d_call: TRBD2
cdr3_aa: CASSPLAGELRNEQFF
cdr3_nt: TGTGCCAGCAGCCCCCTAGCGGGAGAGCTCAGAAATGAGCAGTTCTTC

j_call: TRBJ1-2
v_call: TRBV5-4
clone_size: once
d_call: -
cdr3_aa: CASSPPPPAGANYGYTF
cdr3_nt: TGTGCCAGCTCCCCTCCCCCCCCGGCGGGGGCTAACTATGGCTACACCTTC

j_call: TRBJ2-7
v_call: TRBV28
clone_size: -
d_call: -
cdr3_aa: CASRTEKPYEQYF
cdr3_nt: TGTGCCAGCAGAACGGAGAAACCCTACGAGCAGTACTTC

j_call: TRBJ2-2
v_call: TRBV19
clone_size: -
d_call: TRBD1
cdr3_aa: CASSIDRQGIGELFF
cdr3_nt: TGTGCCAGTAGTATAGATCGACAGGGTATCGGGGAGCTGTTTTTT

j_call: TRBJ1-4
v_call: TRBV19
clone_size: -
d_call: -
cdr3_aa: CASRQGAATNEKLFF
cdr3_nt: TGTGCCAGTAGACAAGGGGCAGCAACTAATGAAAAACTGTTTTTT

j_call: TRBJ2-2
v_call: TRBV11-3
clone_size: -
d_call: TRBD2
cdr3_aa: CASSLPGLASTGELFF
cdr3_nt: TGTGCCAGCAGCTTGCCGGGACTAGCGTCCACCGGGGAGCTGTTTTTT

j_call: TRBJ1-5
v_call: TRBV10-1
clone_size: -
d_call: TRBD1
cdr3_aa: CASSYNRGSNQPQHF
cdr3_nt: TGCGCCAGCAGTTACAACAGGGGAAGCAATCAGCCCCAGCATTTT

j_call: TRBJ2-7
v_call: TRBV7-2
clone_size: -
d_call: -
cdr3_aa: CATKPAGTLSYEQYF
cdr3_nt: TGTGCCACCAAACCCGCAGGGACACTCTCCTACGAGCAGTACTTC

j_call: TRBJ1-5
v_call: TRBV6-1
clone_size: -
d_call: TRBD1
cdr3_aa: CASRTGGSNQPQHF
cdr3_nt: TGTGCCAGCAGGACAGGGGGAAGCAATCAGCCCCAGCATTTT

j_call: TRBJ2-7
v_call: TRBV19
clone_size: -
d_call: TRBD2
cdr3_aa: CASSKGLAGETEQYF
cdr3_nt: TGTGCCAGTAGTAAAGGTTTAGCGGGAGAGACCGAGCAGTACTTC

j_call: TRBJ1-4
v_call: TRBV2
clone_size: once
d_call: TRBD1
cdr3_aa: CATRTGGNTNEKLFF
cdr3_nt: TGTGCCACCCGGACAGGGGGCAACACTAATGAAAAACTGTTTTTT

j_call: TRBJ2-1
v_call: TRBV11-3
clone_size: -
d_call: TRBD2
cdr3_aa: CASSFSGRGDEQFF
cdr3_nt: TGTGCCAGCAGCTTTAGCGGGAGAGGGGATGAGCAGTTCTTC

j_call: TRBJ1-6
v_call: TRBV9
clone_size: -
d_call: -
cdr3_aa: CASSVEATARSPLHF
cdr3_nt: TGTGCCAGCAGCGTAGAGGCGACAGCGAGGTCACCCCTCCACTTT

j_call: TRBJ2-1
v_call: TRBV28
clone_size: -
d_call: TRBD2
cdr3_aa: CASSTSGISYNEQFF
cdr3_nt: TGTGCCAGCAGTACTAGCGGGATCTCCTACAATGAGCAGTTCTTC

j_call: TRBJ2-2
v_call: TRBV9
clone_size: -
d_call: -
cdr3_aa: CASSVGQVNTGELFF
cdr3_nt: TGTGCCAGCAGCGTAGGCCAGGTTAACACCGGGGAGCTGTTTTTT

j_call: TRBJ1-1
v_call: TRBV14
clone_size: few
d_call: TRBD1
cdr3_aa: CASSQDADRVAFF
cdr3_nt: TGTGCCAGCAGCCAAGACGCAGACAGGGTAGCTTTCTTT

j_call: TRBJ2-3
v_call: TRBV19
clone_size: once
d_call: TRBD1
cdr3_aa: CASSMTGTGLNTQYF
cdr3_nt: TGTGCCAGTAGTATGACAGGGACAGGACTAAATACGCAGTATTTT